One and the same sample provided the 22 T cell receptor beta chains below, sequenced in a study of radiation and T cells in renal cell carcinoma. The table came from immunoSEQ multiplex PCR; TCRdb's copy has only in-frame clones and leaves some out. The sample has about 170,000 clones, around 90% seen once. As for time point: blood 4 weeks post-SBRT, at nephrectomy. The sample's treatment: 15 Gy SBRT to primary tumor, nephrectomy 4 weeks later. The sequencing here drew on blood, taken from a patient whose treatment included radiotherapy and nephrectomy. These receptors were collected from a woman aged 50 to 60 with renal cell carcinoma.

The chain links TRBV18 to TRBJ1-2; possibly TRBD1 for D (5 bases). Trimming left V 6 bases short and J 8 bases short, with 22 bases between. The CDR3 sequence is 15 residues long. The germline V gene encodes CDR1 KGHSH and CDR2 LQKENI. CDR3 in DNA: TGTGCCAGCTCCCTCGACCAGCTCGGGGGTGGCGGCTACACCTTC. Translating gives CASSLDQLGGGGYTF. The complete variable domain, with remaining parts taken from reference TRBV18 and TRBJ1-2, reads NAGVMQNPRHLVRRRGQEARLRCSPMKGHSHVYWYRQLPEEGLKFMVYLQKENIIDESGMPKERFSAEFPKEGPSILRIQQVVRGDSAAYFCASSLDQLGGGGYTFGSGTRLTVV.

CDR3 DNA: TGTGCCAGCAGCTTAGAGGATGGGGACCCTATGAACACTGAAGCTTTCTTT. Its protein is CASSLEDGDPMNTEAFF. V usage is TRBV7-9 and J usage is TRBJ1-1; maybe TRBD1 (5 bases). The V and J ends lost 1 base and 0 bases respectively, with 15 bases between them. Per the germline V gene, CDR1 is SEHNR and CDR2 is FQNEAQ (reference sequence). This CDR3 contains 17 residues.

This chain uses TRBV7-8 with TRBJ2-5, with 8 bases that match TRBD1. Germline trimming cut 5 bases from V and 3 bases from J; bases unmatched to any gene: 5. The V gene's germline CDR1 is SGHVS and CDR2 FQNEAQ. The CDR3 loop spans 14 amino acids. Here the CDR3 DNA reads TGTGCCAGCAGCAGGGACAGGTGGAAAGAGACCCAGTACTTC. Translating gives CASSRDRWKETQYF.

This sequence joins TRBV19 and TRBJ1-4, with D maybe TRBD1 (6 bases). Germline-derived CDR1 and CDR2 are LNHDA and SQIVND (reference sequence). The CDR3 totals 12 residues. Trimming cost V 5 bases and J 15 bases, with 16 bases left between them. This chain's CDR3 is CASSLGPQGMFF. As DNA, the CDR3 is TGTGCCAGTAGTCTGGGGCCTCAGGGGATGTTTTTT. The full variable domain, completed using reference TRBV19 and TRBJ1-4, is DGGITQSPKYLFRKEGQNVTLSCEQNLNHDAMYWYRQDPGQGLRLIYYSQIVNDFQKGDIAEGYSVSREKKESFPLTVTSAQKNPTAFYLCASSLGPQGMFFGSGTQLSVL.

On this clone: Sequence at one end of the junction differs from germline and may be a read error. V gene TRBV7-7 combines with J gene TRBJ1-5; D remains ambiguous. CDR1 SSHAT and CDR2 FNYEAQ come from the germline V gene (reference sequence). The CDR3 runs 15 residues. The CDR3 DNA reads TGTGCTAGCAGCCCGCGGACGGGGAGACGTCAGCCCCAGCATTTT. Protein product: CASSPRTGRRQPQHF.

V is TRBV19 and J is TRBJ1-1; 8 nucleotides align to TRBD1. The ends lost 3 bases at V and 6 bases at J; junction bases unmatched: 6. The CDR3 loop spans 14 amino acids. The germline V gene encodes CDR1 LNHDA and CDR2 SQIVND (reference sequence). The CDR3 is CASSIDRGSSEAFF. The CDR3 DNA sequence: TGTGCCAGTAGTATTGACAGGGGATCTTCTGAAGCTTTCTTT.

J is TRBJ1-1 and V is TRBV19; D possibly corresponds to TRBD1 (5 bases). V gave up 5 bases and J gave up 5 bases, with 9 bases separating them. Germline loops: CDR1 LNHDA, CDR2 SQIVND (reference sequence). The CDR3 is 12 residues long. Here the CDR3 reads CASSLRGTEAFF. The DNA for the CDR3 is TGTGCCAGTAGTCTAAGGGGAACTGAAGCTTTCTTT.

The CDR3 bases are TGTGCCAGCGATACAGGGTTGAACACTGAAGCTTTCTTT. Encoded protein: CASDTGLNTEAFF. The gene calls are TRBV2 and TRBJ1-1; D is possibly TRBD1 (6 bases). CDR1 and CDR2 from the germline V gene are SNHLY and FYNNEI. The CDR3 is 13 amino acids. Deletions cut 8 bases from V and 0 bases from J, with 10 bases between.

The chain couples TRBV10-3 to TRBJ2-6; D is possibly TRBD1 (6 bases). CDR3 length: 18 amino acids. Germline V gives CDR1 ENHRY, CDR2 SYGVKD. V lost 0 bases, J lost 1 base, and 13 bases lay in between. As DNA, the CDR3 is TGTGCCATCAGTGAGTCCGGGGACAATAAGTCTGGGGCCAACGTCCTGACTTTC. Translating gives CAISESGDNKSGANVLTF.

Concerning this clone: One end of the junction does not line up with germline, which may come from a read error. V and J are TRBV6-1 and TRBJ1-1; D perhaps matches TRBD1 (6 bases). Germline-derived CDR1 and CDR2 are MNHNS and SASEGT. The CDR3 is 14 residues long. For the CDR3, the DNA is TGTGCCAGCAGGACAAGGACAGCGAACATTGAAGCTTTCTTT. Translated: CASRTRTANIEAFF.

The chain joins TRBV7-2 to TRBJ1-2; D may be TRBD1 (6 bases). The CDR3 runs to 14 residues. Germline CDR1 SGHTA, CDR2 FQGNSA. V was clipped by 5 bases and J by 6 bases, with 16 bases between them. The CDR3 is CASSLDRRKDGYTF. CDR3 coding DNA: TGTGCCAGCAGCCTAGACAGGCGAAAAGATGGCTACACCTTC.

This clone has a single count. This chain links TRBV5-4 with TRBJ2-1; 15 bases are a match to TRBD2. Germline V lookup: CDR1 SGHNT, CDR2 YYREEE (reference sequence). With V trimmed by 3 bases and J by 7 bases, 2 bases remained unmatched. This CDR3 is 15 amino acids long. CDR3 in DNA: TGTGCCAGCAGCTCCGGGACTAGCGGGGGGAATGAGCAGTTCTTC. It codes for CASSSGTSGGNEQFF.

The V gene is TRBV5-4, the J gene TRBJ2-2; possibly TRBD2 for D (5 bases). V lost 0 bases and J lost 7, with 10 bases in between. CDR3 length: 14 amino acids. Germline loops: CDR1 SGHNT, CDR2 YYREEE (reference sequence). This CDR3 reads CASSLDGVVGELFF. CDR3 nucleotides: TGTGCCAGCAGCTTGGACGGGGTGGTCGGGGAGCTGTTTTTT.

The V gene is TRBV23-1, the J gene TRBJ2-7; weak D call: TRBD1 (6 bases). TRBV23-1 is an open reading frame, and its role is uncertain. The CDR3 is made up of 10 amino acids. DNA for the CDR3: TGCGTCGGACAGAGCTACGAGCAGTACTTC. This translates into CVGQSYEQYF.

The J gene is TRBJ2-5, the V gene TRBV14, with 8 bases identical to TRBD2. Germline lookup yields CDR1 SGHDN and CDR2 FVKESK. Trimming at V came to 1 base and at J to 2 bases, leaving 6 bases not matched to a gene. The CDR3 loop spans 16 amino acids. The CDR3 DNA follows: TGTGCCAGCAGCCAAGTAGGACTAGCTGATCAAGAGACCCAGTACTTC. It is translated as CASSQVGLADQETQYF.

This chain links TRBV7-3 with TRBJ1-3; D gene uncertain. Per the germline V gene, CDR1 is SGHTA and CDR2 is FQGTGA. The V and J ends lost 1 base and 0 bases respectively, with 4 bases between them. This CDR3 region has 14 residues. CDR3 in amino acids: CASSLSNSGNTIYF. CDR3 nucleotides: TGTGCCAGCAGCTTAAGTAACTCTGGAAACACCATATATTTT.

This chain links TRBV15 with TRBJ2-2; D possibly uses TRBD1 or TRBD2 (5 bases each). The CDR3 sequence is 19 residues long. The germline CDR1 and CDR2 sequences are LNHNV and YYDKDF (reference sequence). Trimming removed 5 bases from V and 4 bases from J, with 26 bases in between. The CDR3, as DNA: TGTGCCACCAGCGGAATCGGGCAGGGAATCCTTGGGGGCACCGGGGAGCTGTTTTTT. Its translation: CATSGIGQGILGGTGELFF.

The chain couples TRBV18 to TRBJ1-1; 7 bases are a match to TRBD1. J lost 1 base, V lost 2 bases, and 7 bases had no gene match. The CDR3 loop spans 16 amino acids. Looked up from germline, CDR1 is KGHSH and CDR2 is LQKENI. This chain's CDR3 is CASSPSGGGRNTEAFF. The CDR3 nucleotides read TGTGCCAGCTCACCATCAGGGGGGGGGAGGAACACTGAAGCTTTCTTT.

In the case of this clone: This CDR3 is also generated by other DNA sequences in the sample. The chain has TRBV11-2 and TRBJ1-1, with D hard to call. The CDR3 length is 14 residues. From germline, CDR1 is SGHAT and CDR2 FQNNGV. With 3 bases removed from V and 4 bases from J, the gap between germline ends came to 12 bases. This CDR3 reads CASSLVGIRTEAFF. The CDR3 DNA reads TGTGCCAGCAGCTTGGTTGGGATCCGCACTGAAGCTTTCTTT.

The V and J genes are TRBV6-5 and TRBJ1-5, with D possibly being TRBD1 (5 bases). The CDR3 spans 15 residues. The V gene's germline CDR1 is MNHEY and CDR2 SVGAGI. The germline V and J ends were trimmed by 5 bases and 1 base, with 12 bases remaining between them. The CDR3 region has the DNA TGTGCCAGCAGTCTGGGGCAGGCCAGCAATCAGCCCCAGCATTTT. It specifies CASSLGQASNQPQHF.

The V gene is TRBV11-2, the J gene TRBJ2-2, with a tentative D call TRBD1 (5 bases). Germline CDR1 is SGHAT and CDR2 is FQNNGV. CDR3 length equals 15 residues. The V end was cut by 4 bases, the J end by 6 bases, with 15 bases between. The CDR3 DNA reads as TGTGCCAGCAGCTCCCTAACAGGACGGCCCGGGGAGCTGTTTTTT. It codes for CASSSLTGRPGELFF.

The V gene is TRBV9, the J gene TRBJ2-1; D gene ambiguous. V was cut by 0 bases and J by 8 bases, with 12 bases left in between. The V gene's germline CDR1 is SGDLS and CDR2 YYNGEE. This CDR3 spans 14 amino acids. Written as DNA, the CDR3 is TGTGCCAGCAGCGTAGTAGGTAATGGGGATGAGCAGTTCTTC. Residues: CASSVVGNGDEQFF.